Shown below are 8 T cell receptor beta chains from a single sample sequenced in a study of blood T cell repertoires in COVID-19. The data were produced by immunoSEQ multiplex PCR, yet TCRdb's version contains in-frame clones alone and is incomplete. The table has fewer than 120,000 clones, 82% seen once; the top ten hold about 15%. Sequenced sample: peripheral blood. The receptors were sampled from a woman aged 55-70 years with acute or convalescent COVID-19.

Here the CDR3 DNA reads TGTGCCAGCAGCCGTGCCCGGACGGGGTTTTCTGGTCAGCCCCAGCATTTT. Its translation: CASSRARTGFSGQPQHF. The chain combines TRBV6-2 or TRBV6-3 with TRBJ1-5; D gene ambiguous. The germline V and J ends were trimmed by 6 bases and 6 bases, with 24 bases remaining between them. The germline V gene encodes CDR1 MNHEY and CDR2 SVGEGT. CDR3 length equals 17 residues.

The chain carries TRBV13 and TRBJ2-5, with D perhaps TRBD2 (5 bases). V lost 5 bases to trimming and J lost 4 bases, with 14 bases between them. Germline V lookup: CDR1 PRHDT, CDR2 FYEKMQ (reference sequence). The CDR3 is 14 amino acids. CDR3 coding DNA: TGTGCCAGCAGCGAAGGGAGTCAGCGAGAGACCCAGTACTTC. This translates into CASSEGSQRETQYF.

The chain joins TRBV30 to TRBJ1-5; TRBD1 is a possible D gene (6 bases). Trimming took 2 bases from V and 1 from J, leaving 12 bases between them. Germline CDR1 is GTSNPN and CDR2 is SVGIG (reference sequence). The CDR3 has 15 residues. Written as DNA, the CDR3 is TGTGCCTGGAGTCGGGGGGGCAGGAGCAATCAGCCCCAGCATTTT. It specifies CAWSRGGRSNQPQHF. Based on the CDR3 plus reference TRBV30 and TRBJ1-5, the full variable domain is SQTIHQWPATLVQPVGSPLSLECTVEGTSNPNLYWYRQAAGRGLQLLFYSVGIGQISSEVPQNLSASRPQDRQFILSSKKLLLSDSGFYLCAWSRGGRSNQPQHFGDGTRLSIL.

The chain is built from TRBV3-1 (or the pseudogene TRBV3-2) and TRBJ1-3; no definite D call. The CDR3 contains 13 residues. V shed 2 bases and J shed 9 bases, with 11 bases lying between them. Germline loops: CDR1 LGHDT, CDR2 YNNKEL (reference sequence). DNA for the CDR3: TGTGCCAGCAGCCAACCTATAGTCCCCACCATATATTTT. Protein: CASSQPIVPTIYF.

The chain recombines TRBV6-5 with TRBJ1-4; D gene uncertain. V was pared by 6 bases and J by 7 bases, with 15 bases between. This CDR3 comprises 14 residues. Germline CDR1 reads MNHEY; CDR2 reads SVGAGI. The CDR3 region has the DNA TGTGCCAGCAGGGGGTGGGGTGGGAGTGAAAAACTGTTTTTT. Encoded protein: CASRGWGGSEKLFF.

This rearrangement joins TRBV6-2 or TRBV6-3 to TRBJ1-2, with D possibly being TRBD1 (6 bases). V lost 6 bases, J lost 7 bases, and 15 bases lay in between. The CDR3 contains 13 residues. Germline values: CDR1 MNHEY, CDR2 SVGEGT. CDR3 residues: CASSLRVDSGYTF. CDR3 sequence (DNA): TGTGCCAGCAGCCTCAGGGTGGACAGTGGCTACACCTTC.

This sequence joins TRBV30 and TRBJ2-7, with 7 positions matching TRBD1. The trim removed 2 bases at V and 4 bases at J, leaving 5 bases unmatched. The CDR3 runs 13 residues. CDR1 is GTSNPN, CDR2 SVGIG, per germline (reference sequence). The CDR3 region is CAWSMGQSYEQYF. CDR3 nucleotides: TGTGCCTGGAGTATGGGACAGTCTTACGAGCAGTACTTC.

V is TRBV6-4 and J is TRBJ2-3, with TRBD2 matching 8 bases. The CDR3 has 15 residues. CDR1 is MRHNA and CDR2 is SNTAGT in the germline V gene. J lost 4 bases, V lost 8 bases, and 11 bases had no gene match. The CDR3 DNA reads TGTGCCAGCGATCAACCGGGACTAGGATCAGATACGCAGTATTTT. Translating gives CASDQPGLGSDTQYF.